This T cell receptor (beta chain) was identified in a study of control samples from healthy donors and cancer patients. This clone was seen once. Trimming removed 6 bases at V and 5 bases at J, with 18 bases between. Germline V gene data show CDR1 as KGHSH and CDR2 as LQKENI. The CDR3 is 15 amino acids. Clones were sequenced by immunoSEQ multiplex PCR, and TCRdb holds only the in-frame ones, with some missing. The repertoire holds around 130,000 clones, with roughly 86% as singletons. Sequencing was carried out using PBMCs. This sequence joins TRBV18 and TRBJ2-3; D uncertain. This TCR derives from a man over 45 with head and neck cancer. CDR3 residues: CASSPPNSLEDTQYF. CDR3 nucleotide sequence: TGTGCCAGCTCTCCTCCCAATTCATTGGAAGATACGCAGTATTTT. Full variable domain (outside the CDR3, taken from reference TRBV18 and TRBJ2-3): NAGVMQNPRHLVRRRGQEARLRCSPMKGHSHVYWYRQLPEEGLKFMVYLQKENIIDESGMPKERFSAEFPKEGPSILRIQQVVRGDSAAYFCASSPPNSLEDTQYFGPGTRLTVL.